This T cell receptor (beta chain) was documented in a study of cytomegalovirus exposure and HLA in healthy donors. At the level of the study: Most genotyped donors, approximately 81% of roughly 400, had Caucasian-associated genetic ancestry. Study-wide results and limits: Researchers reported in a later analysis that common viral pathogens appeared linked to several top clusters. Presence/absence analysis assumed near-uniform sequencing depth across donors.

Deletions cut 6 bases from V and 0 bases from J, with 14 bases between. CDR1 is SQVTM and CDR2 is ANQGSEA in the germline V gene. The CDR3 spans 14 residues. This PCR relied on a set of 60 Vbeta primers and 13 Jbeta primers. TCRdb's copy holds only in-frame clones and misses some; the assay was immunoSEQ multiplex PCR. The sample lists 210,000 or so clones, around 80% occurring once. As for this clone: What it binds is unknown.

Material for sequencing was PBMCs. The chain employs TRBV29-1 and TRBJ1-1; D gene uncertain. The sequence was obtained from a woman aged 40 to 50 in good health and CMV-seronegative. CDR3 sequence: CSVSWGGMNTEAFF. DNA of the CDR3: TGCAGCGTAAGTTGGGGAGGTATGAACACTGAAGCTTTCTTT.